The source of this TCR beta chain is a study of T cells after yellow fever vaccination. The wider study: SMART-Seq v4 Ultra Low Input prepared the low-cell-number fractions.

TCRdb reanalysed the 5' RACE reads using MiXCR and keeps one entry per CDR3 protein. Among a few hundred thousand distinct CDR3 sequences listed, more than 8.5% were seen once. The V segment lost 5 bases and the J segment 0 bases; nucleotides outside the gene matches: 4. CDR3 length: 15 amino acids. Germline CDR1 is LNHNV and CDR2 is YYDKDF (reference sequence). This sample comprised PBMCs, obtained on the day of the first yellow fever vaccination. The V and J genes are TRBV15 and TRBJ2-5; 9 bases are a match to TRBD1. The sequence derives from a man aged 18 to 35 who received the YFV17D yellow fever vaccine. The CDR3 loop reads CATSRDRAYQETQYF. In DNA form, the CDR3 reads TGTGCCACCAGCCGGGACAGGGCGTACCAAGAGACCCAGTACTTC.